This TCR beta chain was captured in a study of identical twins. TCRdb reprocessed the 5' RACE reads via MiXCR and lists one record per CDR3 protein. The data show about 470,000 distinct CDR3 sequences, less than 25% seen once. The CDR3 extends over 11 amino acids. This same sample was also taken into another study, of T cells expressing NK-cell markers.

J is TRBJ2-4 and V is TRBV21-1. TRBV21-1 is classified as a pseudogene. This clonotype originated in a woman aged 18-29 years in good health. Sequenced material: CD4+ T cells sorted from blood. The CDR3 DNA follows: TGTGCCAGCAGCCCACACAACATTCAGTACTTC. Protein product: CASSPHNIQYF.